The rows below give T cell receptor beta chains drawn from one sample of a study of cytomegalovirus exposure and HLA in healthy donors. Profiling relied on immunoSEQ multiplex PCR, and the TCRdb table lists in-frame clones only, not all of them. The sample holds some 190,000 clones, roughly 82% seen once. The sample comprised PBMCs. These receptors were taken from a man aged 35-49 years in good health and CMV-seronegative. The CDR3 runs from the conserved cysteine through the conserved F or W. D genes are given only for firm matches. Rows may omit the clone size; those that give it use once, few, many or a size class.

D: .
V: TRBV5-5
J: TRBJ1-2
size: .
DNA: TGTGCCAGCAGCTTGCAGGGGACCTATGGCTACACCTTC
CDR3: CASSLQGTYGYTF

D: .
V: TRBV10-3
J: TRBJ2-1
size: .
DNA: TGTGCCATCAGTGACCCCTCGGCGGGCTCCTACAATGAGCAGTTCTTC
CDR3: CAISDPSAGSYNEQFF

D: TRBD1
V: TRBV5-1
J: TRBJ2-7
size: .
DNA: TGCGCCAGCAGCTTGCGAGGGGGCCGGCAGGGGGTCTACGAGCAGTACTTC
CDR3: CASSLRGGRQGVYEQYF

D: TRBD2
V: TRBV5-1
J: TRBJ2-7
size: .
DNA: TGCGCCAGCACCGGGATAGCGGGAGGGTTGGGCGAGCAGTACTTC
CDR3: CASTGIAGGLGEQYF

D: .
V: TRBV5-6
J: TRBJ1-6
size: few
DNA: TGTGCCAGCAGCTTGTTGGATGGGACACGGGATTCACCCCTCCACTTT
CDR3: CASSLLDGTRDSPLHF

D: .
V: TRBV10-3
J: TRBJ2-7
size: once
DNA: TGTTCACATCAGAGGCAGGGGGGTGCCTACGAGCAGTACTTC
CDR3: CSHQRQGGAYEQYF

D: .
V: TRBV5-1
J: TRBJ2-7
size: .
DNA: TGCGCCAGCAGCTACAGGGTAGGGTACGAGCAGTACTTC
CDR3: CASSYRVGYEQYF

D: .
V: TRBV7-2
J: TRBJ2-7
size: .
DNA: TGTGCCAGCAGCTTTCATCTAAACAGGGATAACGAGCAGTACTTC
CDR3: CASSFHLNRDNEQYF

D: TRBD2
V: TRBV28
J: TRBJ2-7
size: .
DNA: TGTGCCAGCAGTTTAAGGGGAGGGGTCTACGAGCAGTACTTC
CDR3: CASSLRGGVYEQYF

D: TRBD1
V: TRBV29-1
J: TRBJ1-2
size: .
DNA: TGCAGCGTTGAGGGCAGGGGGCGAGACTATGGCTACACCTTC
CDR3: CSVEGRGRDYGYTF

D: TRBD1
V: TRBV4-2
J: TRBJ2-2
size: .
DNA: TGTGCCAGCCGAGGGACAGGGGACACCGGGGAGCTGTTTTTT
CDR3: CASRGTGDTGELFF

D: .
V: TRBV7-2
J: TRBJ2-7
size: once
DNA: TGTGCCAGCAGCCGGTCCATTGTCTACGAGCAGTACTTC
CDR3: CASSRSIVYEQYF

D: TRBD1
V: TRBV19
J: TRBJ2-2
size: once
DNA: TGTGCCAGTAGTATTAGGATCGGACAGGGAAAGCCCGGGGAGCTGTTTTTT
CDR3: CASSIRIGQGKPGELFF

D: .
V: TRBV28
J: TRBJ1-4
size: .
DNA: TGTGCCAGCAGTTATGGGGGAGGGTTGGGAGAAAAACTGTTTTTT
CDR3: CASSYGGGLGEKLFF

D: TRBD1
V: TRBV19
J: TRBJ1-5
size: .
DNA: TGTGCCAGTAAGCAGGGGGCATATAGCAATCAGCCCCAGCATTTT
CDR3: CASKQGAYSNQPQHF

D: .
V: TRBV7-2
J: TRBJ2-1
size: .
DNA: TGTGCCAGCAGCTTAGGAGCGGAGCGGCCCAATGAGCAGTTCTTC
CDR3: CASSLGAERPNEQFF

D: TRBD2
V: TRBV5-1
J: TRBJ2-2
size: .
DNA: TGCGCCAGCAGCTTGGGATTACTAGCGGACAACACCGGGGAGCTGTTTTTT
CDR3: CASSLGLLADNTGELFF

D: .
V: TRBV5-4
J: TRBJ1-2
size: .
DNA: TGTGCCAGCAGCTTGGGGGGCTCCAACTATGGCTACACCTTC
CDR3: CASSLGGSNYGYTF

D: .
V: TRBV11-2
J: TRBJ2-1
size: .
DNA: TGTGCCAGCAGCTTAGATGGTTCGTTTGGAGGGCAGCAGTTCTTC
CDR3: CASSLDGSFGGQQFF

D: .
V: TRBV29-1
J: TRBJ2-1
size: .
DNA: TGCAGCGTTGATGGAGTCGACAGGTTCCCTAGACATGAGCAGTTCTTC
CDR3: CSVDGVDRFPRHEQFF

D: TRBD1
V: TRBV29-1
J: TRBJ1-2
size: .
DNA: TGCAGCGCGGGGGACAGCCGGGGCTACACCTTC
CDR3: CSAGDSRGYTF

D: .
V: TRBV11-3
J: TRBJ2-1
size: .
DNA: TGTGCCAGCAGCTTAGATATCAATGAGCAGTTCTTC
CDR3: CASSLDINEQFF

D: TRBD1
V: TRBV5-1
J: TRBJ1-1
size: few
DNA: TGCGCCAGCAGCTTGAGGGAAGGGGGCGGCACTGAAGCTTTCTTT
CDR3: CASSLREGGGTEAFF

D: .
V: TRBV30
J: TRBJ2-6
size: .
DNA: TGTGCCTGGAGTGTACAGGACGCCTACTCTGGGGCCAACGTCCTGACTTTC
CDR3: CAWSVQDAYSGANVLTF

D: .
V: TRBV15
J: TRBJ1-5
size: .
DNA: TGTGCCACCAGCAGAGAGCAGTATCAGCCCCAGCATTTT
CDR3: CATSREQYQPQHF

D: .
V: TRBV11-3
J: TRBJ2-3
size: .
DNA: TGTGCCAGTGGTGACAGGACCACAGATACGCAGTATTTT
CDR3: CASGDRTTDTQYF

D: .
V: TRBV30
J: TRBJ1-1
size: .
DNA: TGTGCCTGGAGTGTGGGAGGGGGGAACACTGAAGCTTTCTTT
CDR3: CAWSVGGGNTEAFF

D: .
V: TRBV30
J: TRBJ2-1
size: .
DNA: TGTGCCTGGAGTGCCGATGGCGAGCAGTTCTTC
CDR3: CAWSADGEQFF

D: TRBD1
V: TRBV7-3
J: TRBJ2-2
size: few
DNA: TGTGCCAGCAGCTTAACTCCGGGACAGGGCGGGGAGCTGTTTTTT
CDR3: CASSLTPGQGGELFF

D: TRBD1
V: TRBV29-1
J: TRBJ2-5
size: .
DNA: TGCAGCGGCCTGATGGGACAGGGGAGGGAGACCCAGTACTTC
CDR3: CSGLMGQGRETQYF

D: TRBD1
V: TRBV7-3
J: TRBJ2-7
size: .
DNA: TGTGCCAGCAGCTTAACGGACAGGAACGAGCAGTACTTC
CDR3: CASSLTDRNEQYF

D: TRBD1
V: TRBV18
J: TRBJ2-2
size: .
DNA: TGTGCCAGCTCACGCCGGGACAGGAACACCGGGGAGCTGTTTTTT
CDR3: CASSRRDRNTGELFF

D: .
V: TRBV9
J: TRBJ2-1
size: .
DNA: TGTGCCAGCAGCGTACAAACAGGCCGCTCCTACAATGAGCAGTTCTTC
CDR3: CASSVQTGRSYNEQFF

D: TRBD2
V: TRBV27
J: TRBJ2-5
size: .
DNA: TGTGCCAGCAGTTTATCGCGGGGGGGCGGAGAGACCCAGTACTTC
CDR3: CASSLSRGGGETQYF

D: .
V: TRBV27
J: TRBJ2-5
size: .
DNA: TGTGCCAGCAGCCTATCAGGGGCCCTGGTGCAAGAGACCCAGTACTTC
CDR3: CASSLSGALVQETQYF

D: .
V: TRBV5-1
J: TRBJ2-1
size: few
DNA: TGCGCCAGCAGAAAGGAGATAAGGCAGTTCTTC
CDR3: CASRKEIRQFF

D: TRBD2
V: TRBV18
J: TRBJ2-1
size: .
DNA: TGTGCCAGCTCACTGAGGACTAGCGGGCTCTACAATGAGCAGTTCTTC
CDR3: CASSLRTSGLYNEQFF

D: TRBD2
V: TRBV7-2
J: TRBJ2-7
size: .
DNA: TGTGCCAGCAGCTTAGACTGGACTAGCGGGTACGAGCAGTACTTC
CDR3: CASSLDWTSGYEQYF

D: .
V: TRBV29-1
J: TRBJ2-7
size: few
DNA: TGCAGCGCCCGAGGCGGCAGACCCTCCTACGAGCAGTACTTC
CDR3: CSARGGRPSYEQYF

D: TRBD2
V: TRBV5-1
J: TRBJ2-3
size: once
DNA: TGCGCCAGCAGCGACAAACCCGGCGGGACTAGCGACACAGATACGCAGTATTTT
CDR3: CASSDKPGGTSDTDTQYF

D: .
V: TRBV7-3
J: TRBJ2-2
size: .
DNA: TGTGCCAGCAGCTTATCAGGGGTCACCGGGGAGCTGTTTTTT
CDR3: CASSLSGVTGELFF

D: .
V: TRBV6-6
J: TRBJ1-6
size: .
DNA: TGTGCCTCCTGTGGAGAGGGAGAGGGTTCACCCCTCCACTTT
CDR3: CASCGEGEGSPLHF

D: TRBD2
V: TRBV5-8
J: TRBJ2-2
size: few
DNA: TGTGCCAGCGGACAAACTAGCGGGAGGACCGGGGAGCTGTTTTTT
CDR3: CASGQTSGRTGELFF

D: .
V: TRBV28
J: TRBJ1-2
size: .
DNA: TGTGCCATCAATCCCGGGACTTCCTATGGCTACACCTTC
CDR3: CAINPGTSYGYTF

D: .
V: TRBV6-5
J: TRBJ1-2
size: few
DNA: TGTGCCAGCAGTTACTCGGGCAGAGAACTCTATGGCTACACCTTC
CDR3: CASSYSGRELYGYTF

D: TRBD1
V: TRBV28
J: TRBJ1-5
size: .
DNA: TGTGCCAGCAGTCCCCACAGGGGTAGTGTCAATCAGCCCCAGCATTTT
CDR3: CASSPHRGSVNQPQHF

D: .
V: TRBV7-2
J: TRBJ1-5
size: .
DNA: TGTGCCAGCAGCTTTGAACTAGGGCAGCCCCAGCATTTT
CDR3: CASSFELGQPQHF

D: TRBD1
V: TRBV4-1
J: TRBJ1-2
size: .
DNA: TGCGCCAGCAGCCAAGATCCTAGACAGGGCAGAGGCTACACCTTC
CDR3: CASSQDPRQGRGYTF

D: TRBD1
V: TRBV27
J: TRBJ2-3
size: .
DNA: TGTGCCAGCAGTGGGACAGGGGGAGGGAGAGGGACAGATACGCAGTATTTT
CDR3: CASSGTGGGRGTDTQYF

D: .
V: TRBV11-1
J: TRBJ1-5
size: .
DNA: TGTGCCAGCAGCTTAGTTCGGACATTTAATCAGCCCCAGCATTTT
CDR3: CASSLVRTFNQPQHF

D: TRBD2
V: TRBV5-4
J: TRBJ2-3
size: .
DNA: TGTGCCAGCAGCCCTCAGCGGGGGGGCCTTAGCACAGATACGCAGTATTTT
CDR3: CASSPQRGGLSTDTQYF

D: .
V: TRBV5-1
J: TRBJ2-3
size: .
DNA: TGCGCCAGCAGCCTCCGCACAGATACGCAGTATTTT
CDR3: CASSLRTDTQYF

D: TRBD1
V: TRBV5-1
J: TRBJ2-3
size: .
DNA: TGCGCCAGCAGCAGGGACAGCCCCACAGATACGCAGTATTTT
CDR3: CASSRDSPTDTQYF

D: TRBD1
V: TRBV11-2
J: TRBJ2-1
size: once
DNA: TGTGCCAGCAGCGAAGGGACAGGGCACTACAATGAGCAGTTCTTC
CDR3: CASSEGTGHYNEQFF